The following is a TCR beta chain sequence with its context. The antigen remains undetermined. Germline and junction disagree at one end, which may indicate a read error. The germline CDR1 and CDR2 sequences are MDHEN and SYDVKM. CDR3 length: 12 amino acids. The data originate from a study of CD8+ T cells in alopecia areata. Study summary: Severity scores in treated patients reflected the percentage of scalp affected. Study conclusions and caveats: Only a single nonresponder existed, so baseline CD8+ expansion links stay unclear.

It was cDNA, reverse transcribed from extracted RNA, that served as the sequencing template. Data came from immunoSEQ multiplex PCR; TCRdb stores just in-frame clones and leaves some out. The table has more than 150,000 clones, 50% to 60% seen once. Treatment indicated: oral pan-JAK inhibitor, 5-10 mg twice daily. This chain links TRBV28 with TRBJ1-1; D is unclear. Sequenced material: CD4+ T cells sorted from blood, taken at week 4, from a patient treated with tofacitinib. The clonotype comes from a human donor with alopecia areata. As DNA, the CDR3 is TGTGCTAGCAGTTTACTGCACACTGAAGCTTTCTTT. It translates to CASSLLHTEAFF.